The source of this T cell receptor beta chain is a study of Tregs in tolerant kidney transplant recipients. Study observations and caveats: Tolerant patients' donor-specific Tregs expanded beyond overall Tregs, suggesting antigen-driven growth. Biological reproducibility was not directly addressed, but technical replication error appeared minimal.

Comment on this clone: Its antigen is not identified.

Sequenced by immunoSEQ multiplex PCR; TCRdb stores in-frame clones only, minus some. This sample has about 83,000 clones; 95% to 98% occur once, and the top ten carry over 0.45%. Unstimulated Tregs (CD4+CD25+CD127-) and CD4+CD25- non-Tregs were sorted from PBMCs. The sequence was obtained from a human donor who received a combined kidney and bone marrow transplant. Specimen: CD4+ T cells from blood, collected before the transplant.

The CDR3 nucleotides are TGTGCCAGCAGCTTGGAGGGCCCAGGGGCGCCCCAGCATTTT. It specifies CASSLEGPGAPQHF. The J gene is TRBJ1-5, the V gene TRBV5-5, with D perhaps matching TRBD1 (6 bases). This CDR3 region has 14 residues. The germline gives CDR1 SGHKS, CDR2 YYEKEE (reference sequence). V was shortened by 0 bases and J by 9 bases, with 13 bases between the two germline ends. Full variable domain (missing parts from reference TRBV5-5 and TRBJ1-5): DAGVTQSPTHLIKTRGQQVTLRCSPISGHKSVSWYQQVLGQGPQFIFQYYEKEERGRGNFPDRFSARQFPNYSSELNVNALLLGDSALYLCASSLEGPGAPQHFGDGTRLSIL.